A single sample gave rise to the 6 T cell receptor beta chains below, sequenced in a study of T cell repertoires in cytomegalovirus infection. TCRdb analysed the reads with MiXCR anew, one entry per CDR3 protein. The table lists about 250,000 distinct CDR3 sequences, around an eighth of them singletons. The sample consisted of PBMCs. The receptor set was obtained from a human donor in good health (CMV status not recorded). Some clones in this sample may be carry-over from other donors' samples.

The sample holds many counts of this clonotype. This chain joins TRBV7-2 and TRBJ1-5; the D is unclear. Germline V gene lookup returns CDR1 SGHTA and CDR2 FQGNSA. V lost 1 base and J 0 bases, leaving 7 bases between the germline ends. The CDR3 is 15 residues long. The CDR3 spells CASSLEQISNQPQHF. Here the CDR3 DNA reads TGTGCCAGCAGCTTAGAACAAATTAGCAATCAGCCCCAGCATTTT.

This clonotype occurred many times. This chain joins TRBV7-2 and TRBJ1-2, with D perhaps TRBD1 (5 bases). Trimming pared 4 bases from V and 0 bases from J, leaving 12 bases between. This CDR3 comprises 15 residues. Germline CDR1 reads SGHTA; CDR2 reads FQGNSA. This chain's CDR3 is CASSSPGRPNYGYTF. As DNA, the CDR3 is TGTGCCAGCAGCTCACCGGGACGGCCTAACTATGGCTACACCTTC.

In this sample, this clonotype turned up a few times. The chain joins TRBV6-2 or TRBV6-3 to TRBJ2-7; D gene unclear. Germline V lookup: CDR1 MNHEY, CDR2 SVGEGT. V gave up 2 bases and J gave up 4 bases, with 3 bases separating them. CDR3 length equals 11 residues. Here the CDR3 reads CASSYDYEQYF. The CDR3 nucleotides read TGTGCCAGCAGTTACGATTACGAGCAGTACTTC.

This clonotype occurred many times. V gene TRBV5-4 combines with J gene TRBJ2-7, with TRBD2 matching 15 bases. J lost 0 bases, V lost 4 bases, and 8 bases had no gene match. Germline lookup yields CDR1 SGHNT and CDR2 YYREEE (reference sequence). This CDR3 region has 18 residues. In DNA, the CDR3 is TGTGCCAGCAGCCGGGGACTAGCGGGGGGCCAGAGCTCCTACGAGCAGTACTTC. Protein sequence: CASSRGLAGGQSSYEQYF. The full variable domain, rest sourced from reference TRBV5-4 and TRBJ2-7, is ETGVTQSPTHLIKTRGQQVTLRCSSQSGHNTVSWYQQALGQGPQFIFQYYREEENGRGNFPPRFSGLQFPNYSSELNVNALELDDSALYLCASSRGLAGGQSSYEQYFGPGTRLTVT.

The V call is TRBV30, the J call TRBJ1-2; D might be TRBD1 (5 bases). This CDR3 has 11 amino acids. V was shortened by 3 bases and J by 9 bases, with 11 bases between the two germline ends. Per germline, CDR1 GTSNPN and CDR2 SVGIG (reference sequence). The CDR3 reads CAWRGDGSYTF. As DNA, the CDR3 is TGTGCCTGGAGAGGGGACGGTAGCTACACCTTC.

This clonotype has only a few counts. The chain links TRBV6-2 or TRBV6-3 to TRBJ2-7, with 10 bases identical to TRBD2. The CDR3 is 20 residues long. Trimming removed 4 bases from V and 2 bases from J; junction bases left unmatched: 20. Germline CDR1 is MNHEY and CDR2 is SVGEGT. The CDR3 spells CASSFTGVPRTSGKTYEQYF. CDR3 DNA sequence: TGTGCCAGCAGTTTCACAGGGGTCCCACGAACTAGCGGGAAGACCTACGAGCAGTACTTC.